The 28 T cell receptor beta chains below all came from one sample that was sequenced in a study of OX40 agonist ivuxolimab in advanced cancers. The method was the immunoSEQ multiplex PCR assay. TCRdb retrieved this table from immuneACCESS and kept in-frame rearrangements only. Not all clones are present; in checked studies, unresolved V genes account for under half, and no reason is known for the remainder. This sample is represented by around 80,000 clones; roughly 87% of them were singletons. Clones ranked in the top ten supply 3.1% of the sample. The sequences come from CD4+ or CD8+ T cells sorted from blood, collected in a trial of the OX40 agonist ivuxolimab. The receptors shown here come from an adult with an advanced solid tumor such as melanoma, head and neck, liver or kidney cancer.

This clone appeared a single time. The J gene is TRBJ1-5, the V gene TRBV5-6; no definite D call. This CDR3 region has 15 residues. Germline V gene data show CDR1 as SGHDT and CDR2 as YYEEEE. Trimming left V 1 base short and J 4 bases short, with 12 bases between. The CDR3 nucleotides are TGTGCCAGCAGCTTGATTTCTCAGGAAAATCAGCCCCAGCATTTT. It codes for CASSLISQENQPQHF.

This CDR3 reads CASSVDLRDGYNEQFF. CDR3 coding DNA: TGTGCCAGCAGCGTAGATTTGCGGGATGGTTACAATGAGCAGTTCTTC. The V call is TRBV9, the J call TRBJ2-1; TRBD2 is a possible D gene (6 bases). There are 16 residues in the CDR3. The V gene's germline CDR1 is SGDLS and CDR2 YYNGEE. Trimming cost V 0 bases and J 4 bases, with 14 bases left between them.

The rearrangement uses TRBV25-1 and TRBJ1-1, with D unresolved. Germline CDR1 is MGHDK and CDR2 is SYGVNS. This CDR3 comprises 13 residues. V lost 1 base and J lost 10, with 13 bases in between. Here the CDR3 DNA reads TGTGCCAGCAGTGAATTTGGCAGTTATTCAGCTTTCTTT. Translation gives CASSEFGSYSAFF.

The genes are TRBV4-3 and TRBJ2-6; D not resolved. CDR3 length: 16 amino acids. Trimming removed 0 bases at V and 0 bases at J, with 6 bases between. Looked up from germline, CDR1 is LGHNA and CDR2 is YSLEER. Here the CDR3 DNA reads TGCGCCAGCAGCCAAGAGTGGGTCTCTGGGGCCAACGTCCTGACTTTC. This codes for CASSQEWVSGANVLTF.

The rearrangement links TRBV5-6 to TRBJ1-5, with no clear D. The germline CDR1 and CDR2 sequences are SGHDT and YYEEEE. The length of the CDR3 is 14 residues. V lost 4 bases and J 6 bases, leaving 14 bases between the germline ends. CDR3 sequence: CASSLDGVGQPQHF. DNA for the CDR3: TGTGCCAGCAGCCTGGACGGGGTTGGTCAGCCCCAGCATTTT. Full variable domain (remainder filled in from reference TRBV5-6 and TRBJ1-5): DAGVTQSPTHLIKTRGQQVTLRCSPKSGHDTVSWYQQALGQGPQFIFQYYEEEERQRGNFPDRFSGHQFPNYSSELNVNALLLGDSALYLCASSLDGVGQPQHFGDGTRLSIL.

In DNA, the CDR3 is TGCGCCAGCAGCCAACCTTCCCAGGGACTCGGCACCGGGGAGCTGTTTTTT. Its protein is CASSQPSQGLGTGELFF. The chain is built from TRBV4-3 and TRBJ2-2; weak D call: TRBD2 (6 bases). The CDR3 sequence is 17 residues long. Germline CDR1 and CDR2: LGHNA and YSLEER. V dropped 2 bases and J dropped 4 bases, with 17 bases sitting between them.

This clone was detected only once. CDR3 protein: CASSWEGTLFEQYF. The CDR3 bases are TGCGCCAGCAGCTGGGAAGGGACCCTCTTTGAGCAGTACTTC. The chain combines TRBV5-1 with TRBJ2-7, with D perhaps given as TRBD1 or TRBD2 (5 bases each). Trimming removed 3 bases from V and 7 bases from J, with 17 bases in between. This CDR3 is 14 amino acids long. Germline loops: CDR1 SGHRS, CDR2 YFSETQ.

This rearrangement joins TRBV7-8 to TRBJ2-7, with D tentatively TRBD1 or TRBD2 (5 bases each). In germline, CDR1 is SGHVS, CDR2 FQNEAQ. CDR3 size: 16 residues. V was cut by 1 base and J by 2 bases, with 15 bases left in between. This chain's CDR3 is CASSLGWGRETYEQYF. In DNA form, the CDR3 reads TGTGCCAGCAGCTTAGGTTGGGGCAGGGAGACCTACGAGCAGTACTTC.

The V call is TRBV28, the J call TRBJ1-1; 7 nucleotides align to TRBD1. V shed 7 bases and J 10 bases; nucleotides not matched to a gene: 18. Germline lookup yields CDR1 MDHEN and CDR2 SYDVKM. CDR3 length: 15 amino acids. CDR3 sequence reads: CASIVTGSGGGGAFF. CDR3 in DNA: TGTGCCAGCATTGTGACAGGGTCCGGGGGGGGAGGAGCTTTCTTT.

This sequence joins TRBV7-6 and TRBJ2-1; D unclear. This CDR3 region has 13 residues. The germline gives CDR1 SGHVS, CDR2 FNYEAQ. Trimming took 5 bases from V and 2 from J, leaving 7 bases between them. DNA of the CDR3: TGTGCCAGCAGCCCCGACGCCTACAATGAGCAGTTCTTC. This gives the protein CASSPDAYNEQFF. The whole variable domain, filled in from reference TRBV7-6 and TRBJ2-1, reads GAGVSQSPRYKVTKRGQDVALRCDPISGHVSLYWYRQALGQGPEFLTYFNYEAQQDKSGLPNDRFSAERPEGSISTLTIQRTEQRDSAMYRCASSPDAYNEQFFGPGTRLTVL.

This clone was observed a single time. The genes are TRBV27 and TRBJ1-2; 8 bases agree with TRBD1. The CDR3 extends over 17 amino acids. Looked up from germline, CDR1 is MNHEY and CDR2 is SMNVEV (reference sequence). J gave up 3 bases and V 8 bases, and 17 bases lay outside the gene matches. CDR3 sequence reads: CASGVLKRTGRYYGYTF. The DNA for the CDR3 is TGTGCCAGCGGGGTCCTGAAACGGACAGGGAGGTACTATGGCTACACCTTC.

The CDR3 protein is CATSGESTGYEQYF. Here the CDR3 DNA reads TGTGCCACCTCGGGGGAGTCTACAGGTTACGAGCAGTACTTC. J is TRBJ2-7 and V is TRBV18; D possibly corresponds to TRBD2 (6 bases). V was clipped by 10 bases and J by 4 bases, with 20 bases between them. This CDR3 is 14 amino acids long. Germline loops: CDR1 KGHSH, CDR2 LQKENI.

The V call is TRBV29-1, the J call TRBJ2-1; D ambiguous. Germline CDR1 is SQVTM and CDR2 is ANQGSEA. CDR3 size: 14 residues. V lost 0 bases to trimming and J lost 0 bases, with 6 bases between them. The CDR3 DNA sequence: TGCAGCGTTGAAGACAGTACCTCCTACAATGAGCAGTTCTTC. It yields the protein CSVEDSTSYNEQFF.

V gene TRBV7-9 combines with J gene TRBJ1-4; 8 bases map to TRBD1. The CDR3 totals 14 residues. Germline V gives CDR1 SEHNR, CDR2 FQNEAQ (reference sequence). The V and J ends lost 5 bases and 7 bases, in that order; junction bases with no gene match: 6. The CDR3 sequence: CASSRRDRREKLFF. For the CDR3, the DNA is TGTGCCAGCAGCCGTCGGGACAGGCGTGAAAAACTGTTTTTT.

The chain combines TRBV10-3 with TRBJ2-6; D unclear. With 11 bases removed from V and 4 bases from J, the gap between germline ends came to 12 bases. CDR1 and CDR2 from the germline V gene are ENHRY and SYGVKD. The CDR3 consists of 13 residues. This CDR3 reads CAAGMAGANVLTF. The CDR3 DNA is TGTGCCGCCGGTATGGCAGGGGCCAACGTCCTGACTTTC.

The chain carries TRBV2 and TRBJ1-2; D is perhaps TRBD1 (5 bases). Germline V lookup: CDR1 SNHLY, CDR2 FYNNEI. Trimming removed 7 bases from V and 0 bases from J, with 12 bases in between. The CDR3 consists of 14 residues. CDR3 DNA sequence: TGTGCCAGCACGACAGAGAAGTCTAACTATGGCTACACCTTC. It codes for CASTTEKSNYGYTF.

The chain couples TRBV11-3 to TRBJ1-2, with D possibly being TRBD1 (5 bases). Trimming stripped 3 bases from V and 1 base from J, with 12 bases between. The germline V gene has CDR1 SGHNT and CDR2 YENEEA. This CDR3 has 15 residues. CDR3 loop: CASSFQGPSNYGYTF. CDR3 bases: TGTGCCAGCAGCTTCCAGGGACCGAGTAACTATGGCTACACCTTC.

CDR3 protein: CASSGTGGMVGSGSFRQYF. CDR3 bases: TGTGCCAGCAGTGGGACAGGGGGCATGGTGGGTAGCGGGAGCTTTCGGCAGTACTTC. The rearrangement links TRBV28 to TRBJ2-7; TRBD1 matches 12 bases. With V trimmed by 5 bases and J by 9 bases, 23 bases remained unmatched. There are 19 residues in the CDR3. Germline-derived CDR1 and CDR2 are MDHEN and SYDVKM.

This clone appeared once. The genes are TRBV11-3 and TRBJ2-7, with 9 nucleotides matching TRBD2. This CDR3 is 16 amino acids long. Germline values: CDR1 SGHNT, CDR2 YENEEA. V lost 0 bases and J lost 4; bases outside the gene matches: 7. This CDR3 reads CASSLDGAGGQYEQYF. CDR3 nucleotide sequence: TGTGCCAGCAGCTTAGATGGTGCGGGAGGGCAATACGAGCAGTACTTC.

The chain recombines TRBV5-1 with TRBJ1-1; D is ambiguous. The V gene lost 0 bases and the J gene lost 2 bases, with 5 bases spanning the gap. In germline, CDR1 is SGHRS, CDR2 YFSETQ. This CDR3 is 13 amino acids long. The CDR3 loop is CASSLDSNTEAFF. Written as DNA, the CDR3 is TGCGCCAGCAGCTTGGACAGTAACACTGAAGCTTTCTTT.

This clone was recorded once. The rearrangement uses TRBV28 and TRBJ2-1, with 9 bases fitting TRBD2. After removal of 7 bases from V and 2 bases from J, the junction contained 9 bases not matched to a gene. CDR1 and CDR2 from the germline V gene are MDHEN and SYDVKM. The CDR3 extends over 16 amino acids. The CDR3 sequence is CASKVGGRAPYNEQFF. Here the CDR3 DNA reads TGTGCCAGCAAGGTTGGCGGGAGGGCCCCCTACAATGAGCAGTTCTTC.

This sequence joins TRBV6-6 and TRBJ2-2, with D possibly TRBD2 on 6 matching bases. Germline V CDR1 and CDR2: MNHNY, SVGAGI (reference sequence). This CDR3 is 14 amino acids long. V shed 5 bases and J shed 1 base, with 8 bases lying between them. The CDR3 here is CASSRDWNTGELFF. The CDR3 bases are TGTGCCAGCAGTCGGGACTGGAACACCGGGGAGCTGTTTTTT.

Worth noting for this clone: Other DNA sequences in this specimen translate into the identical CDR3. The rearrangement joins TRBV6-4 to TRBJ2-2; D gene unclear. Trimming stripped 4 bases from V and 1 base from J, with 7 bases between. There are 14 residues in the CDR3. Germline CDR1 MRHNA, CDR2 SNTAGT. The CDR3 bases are TGTGCCAGCAGTGCAACTGTGAACACCGGGGAGCTGTTTTTT. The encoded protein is CASSATVNTGELFF.

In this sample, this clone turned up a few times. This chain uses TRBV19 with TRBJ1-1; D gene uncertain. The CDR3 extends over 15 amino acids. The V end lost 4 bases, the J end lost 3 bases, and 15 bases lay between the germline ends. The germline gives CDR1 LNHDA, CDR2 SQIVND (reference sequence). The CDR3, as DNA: TGTGCCAGTAGTAACCTTGGCACTGGGCACACTGAAGCTTTCTTT. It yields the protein CASSNLGTGHTEAFF.

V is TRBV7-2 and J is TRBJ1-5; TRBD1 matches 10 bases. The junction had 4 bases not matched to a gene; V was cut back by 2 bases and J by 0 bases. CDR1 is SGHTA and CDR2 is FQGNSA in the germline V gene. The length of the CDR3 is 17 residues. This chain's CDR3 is CASSLRTGGDSNQPQHF. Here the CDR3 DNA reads TGTGCCAGCAGCTTAAGGACAGGGGGGGATAGCAATCAGCCCCAGCATTTT.

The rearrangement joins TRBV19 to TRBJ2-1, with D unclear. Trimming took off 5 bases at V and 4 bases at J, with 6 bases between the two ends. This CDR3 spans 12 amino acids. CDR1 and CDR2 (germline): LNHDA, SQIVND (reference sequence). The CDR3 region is CASSGQYNEQFF. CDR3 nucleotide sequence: TGTGCCAGTAGTGGTCAGTACAATGAGCAGTTCTTC.

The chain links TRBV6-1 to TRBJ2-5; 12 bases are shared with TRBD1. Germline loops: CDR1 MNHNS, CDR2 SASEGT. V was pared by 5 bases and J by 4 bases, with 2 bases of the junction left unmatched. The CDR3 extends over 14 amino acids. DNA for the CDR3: TGTGCCAGCAGTCCGGGACAGGGGGCAGAGACCCAGTACTTC. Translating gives CASSPGQGAETQYF.

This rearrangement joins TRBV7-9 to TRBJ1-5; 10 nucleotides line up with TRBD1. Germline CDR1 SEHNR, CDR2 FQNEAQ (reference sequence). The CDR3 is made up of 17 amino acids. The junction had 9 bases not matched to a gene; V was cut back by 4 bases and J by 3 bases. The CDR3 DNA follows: TGTGCCAGCAGCTATAGGGCGGGGACAGGGGTCAATCAGCCCCAGCATTTT. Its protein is CASSYRAGTGVNQPQHF.